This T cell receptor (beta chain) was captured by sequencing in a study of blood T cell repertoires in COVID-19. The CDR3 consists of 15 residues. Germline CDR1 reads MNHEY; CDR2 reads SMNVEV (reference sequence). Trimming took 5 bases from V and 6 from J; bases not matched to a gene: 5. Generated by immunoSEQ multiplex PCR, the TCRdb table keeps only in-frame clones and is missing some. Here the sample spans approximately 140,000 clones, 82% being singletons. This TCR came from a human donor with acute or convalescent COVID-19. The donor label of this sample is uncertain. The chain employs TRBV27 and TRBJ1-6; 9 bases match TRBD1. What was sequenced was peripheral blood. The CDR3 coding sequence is TGTGCCAGCAGTCCTCGGACAGGGGTTAATTCACCCCTCCACTTT. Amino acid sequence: CASSPRTGVNSPLHF.